The rows below give T cell receptor beta chains drawn from one sample of a study of regulatory T cells in long-lasting Graves disease. Each CDR3 protein gets one entry after TCRdb re-called the multiplex PCR reads with MiXCR. The sample consists of 300,000 to 400,000 distinct CDR3 sequences, less than 20% of them appearing once. This sample comprised peripheral blood mononuclear cells (PBMCs), obtained at new diagnosis, from a patient treated with antithyroid drugs. The receptors originated from a female donor with Graves disease. The CDR3 runs from the conserved cysteine through the conserved F or W. A D gene is named only where the DNA matches it firmly. Some rows mark clone size as missing; the rest say once, few, many or name a class of expanded clone.

j_call,d_call,clone_size,cdr3_length,v_call,cdr3_aa,cdr3_nt
TRBJ2-5,TRBD2,many,14,TRBV29-1,CSVVDSGTKQTQYF,TGCAGCGTTGTAGACTCAGGGACTAAACAGACCCAGTACTTC
TRBJ2-5,NA,many,19,TRBV19,CASSLEAYQITEPKETQYF,TGTGCCAGTAGTCTCGAGGCCTACCAAATCACTGAACCGAAAGAGACCCAGTACTTC
TRBJ2-7,TRBD2,many,18,TRBV7-8,CASSLATSGRAPPYEQYF,TGTGCCAGCAGCTTAGCGACTAGCGGGAGGGCCCCCCCCTACGAGCAGTACTTC
TRBJ2-3,TRBD2,many,15,TRBV30,CAWSAGLARGDTQYF,TGTGCCTGGAGCGCGGGACTAGCGAGAGGGGATACGCAGTATTTT
TRBJ1-2,NA,NA,13,TRBV7-9,CASSYSRSYGYTF,TGTGCCAGCAGTTACTCGCGCTCTTATGGCTACACCTTC
TRBJ2-1,TRBD2,NA,17,TRBV20-1,CSAQVGLAGALGWEQFF,TGCAGTGCCCAAGTAGGGCTAGCGGGGGCCCTAGGGTGGGAGCAGTTCTTC
TRBJ2-3,NA,NA,13,TRBV25-1,CASSEFDTDTQYF,TGTGCCAGCAGTGAATTCGATACAGATACGCAGTATTTT
TRBJ2-7,NA,many,14,TRBV15,CATSRLQSSYEQYF,TGTGCCACCAGCAGGCTGCAAAGCTCCTACGAGCAGTACTTC
TRBJ2-2,TRBD1,many,14,TRBV20-1,CSAPGTGRPGELFF,TGCAGTGCTCCCGGGACAGGTCGTCCCGGGGAGCTGTTTTTT
TRBJ1-1,NA,many,14,TRBV18,CASSPPGGIPEAFF,TGTGCCAGCTCACCACCGGGAGGGATCCCTGAAGCTTTCTTT
TRBJ1-5,NA,few,13,TRBV9,CAYRHGRSQPQHF,TGTGCCTACCGACATGGTAGGAGTCAGCCCCAGCATTTT
TRBJ1-1,TRBD1,many,15,TRBV20-1,CSAHIPGTVNTEAFF,TGCAGTGCTCACATTCCGGGGACAGTTAACACTGAAGCTTTCTTT
TRBJ2-6,NA,many,15,TRBV6-2/TRBV6-3,CASSELGAGANVLTF,TGTGCCAGCAGTGAGCTGGGGGCCGGGGCCAACGTCCTGACTTTC
TRBJ2-1,NA,NA,11,TRBV5-6,CASSLGQNQFF,TGTGCCAGCAGCTTGGGGCAGAATCAGTTCTTC
TRBJ2-3,NA,NA,16,TRBV18,CASSPLTSDRRDTQYF,TGTGCCAGCTCACCGCTTACCAGCGATAGGAGAGATACGCAGTATTTT
TRBJ2-7,NA,many,15,TRBV29-1,CSVEVRGASSYEQYF,TGCAGCGTTGAAGTGAGGGGGGCGAGCTCCTACGAGCAGTACTTC
TRBJ2-3,NA,NA,15,TRBV11-1,CASSLGHSSADTQYF,TGTGCCAGCAGCTTGGGCCACTCTTCCGCAGATACGCAGTATTTT
TRBJ2-7,NA,many,19,TRBV9,CASSVGRDPAPSGLYEQYF,TGTGCCAGCAGCGTAGGAAGGGACCCCGCGCCTTCTGGTCTGTACGAGCAGTACTTC
TRBJ1-4,TRBD1,many,15,TRBV5-1,CASSNDRGTNEKLFF,TGCGCCAGCAGCAACGACAGGGGGACTAATGAAAAACTGTTTTTT
TRBJ2-3,TRBD2,NA,15,TRBV29-1,CSVVSGGSLTDTQYF,TGCAGCGTTGTCAGCGGGGGATCACTCACAGATACGCAGTATTTT
TRBJ1-5,TRBD1,many,13,TRBV3-1,CASSRQGSEPQHF,TGTGCCAGCAGCCGACAGGGTTCGGAGCCCCAGCATTTT
TRBJ2-7,TRBD1,NA,16,TRBV7-9,CASSKAGTGSSYEQYF,TGTGCCAGCAGCAAAGCAGGGACAGGGAGCTCCTACGAGCAGTACTTC
TRBJ2-2,NA,many,15,TRBV15,CATSRDVGLGGELFF,TGTGCCACCAGCAGAGACGTGGGCCTTGGCGGGGAGCTGTTTTTT
TRBJ2-1,TRBD1,many,15,TRBV12-5,CASGLGDRGRGEQFF,TGTGCTAGTGGTTTGGGGGACAGGGGGCGCGGTGAGCAGTTCTTC
TRBJ2-1,NA,many,14,TRBV12-3/TRBV12-4,CASSLPGEYNEQFF,TGTGCCAGCAGTTTGCCAGGAGAGTACAATGAGCAGTTCTTC
TRBJ2-2,NA,many,12,TRBV6-1,CASSPTSGELFF,TGTGCCAGCAGTCCGACCTCCGGGGAGCTGTTTTTT
TRBJ1-5,NA,NA,14,TRBV19,CASSIGQGNQPQHF,TGTGCCAGTAGTATAGGACAGGGCAATCAGCCCCAGCATTTT
TRBJ2-3,NA,NA,16,TRBV5-1,CASSHEAERGTDTQYF,TGCGCCAGCAGCCACGAAGCAGAGAGAGGGACAGATACGCAGTATTTT
TRBJ2-5,TRBD1,many,14,TRBV12-3/TRBV12-4,CASRDRAVIETQYF,TGTGCCAGCAGGGACAGGGCGGTCATTGAGACCCAGTACTTC
TRBJ2-3,NA,many,14,TRBV29-1,CSVFPGRNTDTQYF,TGCAGCGTTTTCCCGGGACGGAACACAGATACGCAGTATTTT
TRBJ2-7,NA,few,16,TRBV28,CASSLGVSATSYEQYF,TGTGCCAGCAGTTTGGGCGTCTCTGCAACGTCCTACGAGCAGTACTTC
TRBJ2-4,NA,few,14,TRBV7-2,CASSLGYRKNIQYF,TGTGCCAGCAGCTTAGGTTACAGAAAAAACATTCAGTACTTC
TRBJ2-1,NA,NA,16,TRBV29-1,CSALLRYLEETSVEFF,TGCAGCGCCCTGTTGCGTTATCTCGAGGAAACAAGTGTGGAGTTCTTC
TRBJ2-3,TRBD2,few,16,TRBV12-3/TRBV12-4,CASSVLLAGSTDTQYF,TGTGCCAGCAGTGTCCTACTAGCGGGGAGCACAGATACGCAGTATTTT
TRBJ2-2,NA,many,14,TRBV29-1,CSVESQGNTGELFF,TGCAGCGTTGAATCCCAGGGTAACACCGGGGAGCTGTTTTTT
TRBJ2-3,NA,many,17,TRBV6-1,CASRVSGSERNPYTQYF,TGTGCCAGCAGAGTATCCGGGTCAGAGAGGAACCCGTATACGCAGTATTTT
TRBJ1-5,NA,few,14,TRBV4-1,CAAAQGLSNQPQHF,TGCGCCGCGGCCCAGGGGTTGTCGAATCAGCCCCAGCATTTT
TRBJ2-5,NA,NA,11,TRBV2,CASGIQETQYF,TGTGCCAGCGGTATCCAAGAGACCCAGTACTTC
TRBJ2-7,TRBD1,many,17,TRBV7-9,CASTSTGGYGGSYEQYF,TGTGCCAGCACCTCGACAGGGGGCTACGGGGGCTCCTACGAGCAGTACTTC
TRBJ1-2,NA,many,14,TRBV9,CASSVDDSTYGYTF,TGTGCCAGCAGCGTAGATGACAGCACCTATGGCTACACCTTC
TRBJ1-2,NA,NA,15,TRBV7-9,CASSLDGGSSYGYTF,TGTGCCAGCAGCTTAGATGGGGGCAGTTCCTATGGCTACACCTTC
TRBJ1-6,NA,NA,18,TRBV5-1,CASSLVGVSSSYNSPLHF,TGCGCCAGCAGCTTGGTTGGGGTTTCGAGCTCCTATAATTCACCCCTCCACTTT
TRBJ2-5,TRBD2,few,17,TRBV4-2,CASSSRLAGEPMETQYF,TGTGCCAGCAGCTCCCGACTAGCGGGGGAACCCATGGAGACCCAGTACTTC
TRBJ2-1,NA,many,16,TRBV7-9,CASSLARLGPYNEQFF,TGTGCCAGCAGCTTAGCTCGCCTGGGACCTTACAATGAGCAGTTCTTC
TRBJ2-5,TRBD1,NA,16,TRBV3-1,CASSHPKTGGRETQYF,TGTGCCAGCAGCCACCCCAAGACAGGGGGCAGGGAGACCCAGTACTTC
TRBJ1-2,TRBD1,many,14,TRBV3-1,CASSPETGGVGYTF,TGTGCCAGCAGCCCCGAGACAGGGGGCGTTGGCTACACCTTC
TRBJ2-7,TRBD2,many,16,TRBV28,CASSGRLAGSAYEQYF,TGTGCCAGCAGTGGTAGACTAGCGGGCAGCGCCTACGAGCAGTACTTC
TRBJ2-1,NA,many,15,TRBV20-1,CSARDYGADYGEQFF,TGCAGTGCTAGAGATTATGGGGCTGACTACGGTGAGCAGTTCTTC
TRBJ1-2,NA,NA,14,TRBV6-9,CASSYSEGRTGYTF,TGTGCCAGCAGTTACTCTGAGGGGAGGACTGGCTACACCTTC
TRBJ1-1,NA,NA,15,TRBV24-1,CATSGTESIDTEAFF,TGTGCCACCAGTGGGACAGAGAGTATAGACACTGAAGCTTTCTTT
TRBJ2-3,NA,many,12,TRBV18,CASSPFTDTQYF,TGTGCCAGCAGTCCCTTCACAGATACGCAGTATTTT
TRBJ1-4,NA,many,14,TRBV5-1,CASSSWGYNEKLFF,TGCGCCAGCAGCTCCTGGGGGTACAATGAAAAACTGTTTTTT
TRBJ2-3,NA,NA,15,TRBV2,CASSEEGGGTDTQYF,TGTGCCAGCAGTGAAGAAGGGGGGGGCACAGATACGCAGTATTTT